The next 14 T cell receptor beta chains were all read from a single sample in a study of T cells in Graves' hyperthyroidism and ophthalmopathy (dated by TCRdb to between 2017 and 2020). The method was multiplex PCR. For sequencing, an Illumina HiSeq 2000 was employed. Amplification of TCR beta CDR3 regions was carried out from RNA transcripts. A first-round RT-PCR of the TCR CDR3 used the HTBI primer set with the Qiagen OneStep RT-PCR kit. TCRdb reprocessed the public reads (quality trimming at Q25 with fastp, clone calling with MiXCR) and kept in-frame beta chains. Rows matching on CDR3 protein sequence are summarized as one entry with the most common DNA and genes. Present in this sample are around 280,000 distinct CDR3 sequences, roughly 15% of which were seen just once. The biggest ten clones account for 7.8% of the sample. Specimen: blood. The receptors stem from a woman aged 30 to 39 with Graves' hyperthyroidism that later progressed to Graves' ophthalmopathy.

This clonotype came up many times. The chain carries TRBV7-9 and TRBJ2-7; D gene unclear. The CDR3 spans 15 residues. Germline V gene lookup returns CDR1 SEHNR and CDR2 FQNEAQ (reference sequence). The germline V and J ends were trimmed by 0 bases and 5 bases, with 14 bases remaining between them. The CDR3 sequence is CASSLAGKDPHEQYF. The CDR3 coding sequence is TGTGCCAGCAGCTTAGCGGGAAAGGATCCCCACGAGCAGTACTTC. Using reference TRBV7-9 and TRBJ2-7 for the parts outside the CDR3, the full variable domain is DTGVSQNPRHKITKRGQNVTFRCDPISEHNRLYWYRQTLGQGPEFLTYFQNEAQLEKSRLLSDRFSAERPKGSFSTLEIQRTEQGDSAMYLCASSLAGKDPHEQYFGPGTRLTVT.

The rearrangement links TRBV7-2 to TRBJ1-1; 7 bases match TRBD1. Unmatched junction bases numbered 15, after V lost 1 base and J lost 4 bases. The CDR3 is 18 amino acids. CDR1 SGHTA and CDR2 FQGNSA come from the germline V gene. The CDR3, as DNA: TGTGCCAGCAGCTTAGACCCCTACGAGGGGGCCCAGGGCACTGAAGCTTTCTTT. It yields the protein CASSLDPYEGAQGTEAFF.

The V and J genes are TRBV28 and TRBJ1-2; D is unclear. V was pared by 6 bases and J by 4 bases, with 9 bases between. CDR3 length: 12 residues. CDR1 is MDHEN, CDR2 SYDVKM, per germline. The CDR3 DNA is TGTGCCAGCAGGTTCGGGATCTATGGCTACACCTTC. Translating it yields CASRFGIYGYTF.

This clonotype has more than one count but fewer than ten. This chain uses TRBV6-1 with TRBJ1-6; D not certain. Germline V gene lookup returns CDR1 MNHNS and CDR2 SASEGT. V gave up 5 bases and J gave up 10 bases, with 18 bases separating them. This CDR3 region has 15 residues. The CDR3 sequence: CASSPSGEGGSPLHF. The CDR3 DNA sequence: TGTGCCAGCAGTCCAAGTGGGGAGGGTGGGTCACCCCTCCACTTT.

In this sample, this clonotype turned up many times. The CDR3, as DNA: TGTGCCAGCAGCTTAGTACCAGCGGGAGGTCTGAATGAGCAGTTCTTC. Protein: CASSLVPAGGLNEQFF. The chain carries TRBV7-6 and TRBJ2-1, with 9 positions matching TRBD2. The germline gives CDR1 SGHVS, CDR2 FNYEAQ. Trimming removed 1 base from V and 7 bases from J; junction bases left unmatched: 8. CDR3 length: 16 residues.

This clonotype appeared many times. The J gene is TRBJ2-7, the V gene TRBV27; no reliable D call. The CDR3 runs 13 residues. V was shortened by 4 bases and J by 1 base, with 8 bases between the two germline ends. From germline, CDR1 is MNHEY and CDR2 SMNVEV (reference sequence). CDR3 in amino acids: CASSSLPSYEQYF. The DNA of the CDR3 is TGTGCCAGCAGTTCACTCCCATCCTACGAGCAGTACTTC.

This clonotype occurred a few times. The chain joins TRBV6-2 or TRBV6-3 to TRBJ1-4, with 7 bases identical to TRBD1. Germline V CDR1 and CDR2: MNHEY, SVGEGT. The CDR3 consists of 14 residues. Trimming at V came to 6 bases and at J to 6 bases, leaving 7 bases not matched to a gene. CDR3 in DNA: TGTGCCAGCAGCTCCGGGACAGTCCATGAAAAACTGTTTTTT. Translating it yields CASSSGTVHEKLFF.

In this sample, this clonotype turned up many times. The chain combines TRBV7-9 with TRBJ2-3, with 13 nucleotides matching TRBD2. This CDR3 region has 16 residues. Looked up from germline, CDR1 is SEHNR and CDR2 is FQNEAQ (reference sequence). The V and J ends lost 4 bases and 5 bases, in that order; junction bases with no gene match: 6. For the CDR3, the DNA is TGTGCCAGCAGCTCTCCGACTAGCGGGAGGAGAGATACGCAGTATTTT. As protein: CASSSPTSGRRDTQYF.

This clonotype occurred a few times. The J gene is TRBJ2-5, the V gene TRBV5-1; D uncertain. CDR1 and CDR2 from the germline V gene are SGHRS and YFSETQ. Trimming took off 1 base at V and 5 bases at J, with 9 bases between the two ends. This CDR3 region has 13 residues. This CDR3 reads CASSLSGWETQYF. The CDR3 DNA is TGCGCCAGCAGCTTGTCGGGTTGGGAGACCCAGTACTTC. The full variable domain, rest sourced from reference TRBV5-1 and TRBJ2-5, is KAGVTQTPRYLIKTRGQQVTLSCSPISGHRSVSWYQQTPGQGLQFLFEYFSETQRNKGNFPGRFSGRQFSNSRSEMNVSTLELGDSALYLCASSLSGWETQYFGPGTRLLVL.

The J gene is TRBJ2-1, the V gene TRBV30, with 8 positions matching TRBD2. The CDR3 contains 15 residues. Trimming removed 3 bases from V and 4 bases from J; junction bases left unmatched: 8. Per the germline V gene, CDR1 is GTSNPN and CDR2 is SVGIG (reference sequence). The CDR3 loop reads CAWSALAELYNEQFF. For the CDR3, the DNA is TGTGCCTGGAGCGCACTAGCGGAGCTTTACAATGAGCAGTTCTTC.

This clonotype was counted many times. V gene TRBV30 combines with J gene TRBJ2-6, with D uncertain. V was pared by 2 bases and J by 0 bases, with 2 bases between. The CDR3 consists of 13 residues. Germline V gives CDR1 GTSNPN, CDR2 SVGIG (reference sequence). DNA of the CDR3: TGTGCCTGGAGTATCTCTGGGGCCAACGTCCTGACTTTC. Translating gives CAWSISGANVLTF.

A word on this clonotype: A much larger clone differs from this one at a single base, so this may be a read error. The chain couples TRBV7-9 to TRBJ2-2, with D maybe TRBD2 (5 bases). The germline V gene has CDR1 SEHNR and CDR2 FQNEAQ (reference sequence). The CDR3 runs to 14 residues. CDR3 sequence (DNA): TGTGCCAGCAGCTACTCAGAGGTTACCGGGGAGCTGCTTTTT. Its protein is CASSYSEVTGELLF.

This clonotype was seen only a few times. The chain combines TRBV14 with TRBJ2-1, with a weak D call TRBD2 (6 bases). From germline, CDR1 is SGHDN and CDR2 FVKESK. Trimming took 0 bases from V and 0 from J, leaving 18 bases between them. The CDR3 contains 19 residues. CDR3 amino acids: CASSQEGGRPRRSYNEQFF. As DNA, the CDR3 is TGTGCCAGCAGCCAAGAGGGAGGACGGCCACGACGCTCCTACAATGAGCAGTTCTTC.

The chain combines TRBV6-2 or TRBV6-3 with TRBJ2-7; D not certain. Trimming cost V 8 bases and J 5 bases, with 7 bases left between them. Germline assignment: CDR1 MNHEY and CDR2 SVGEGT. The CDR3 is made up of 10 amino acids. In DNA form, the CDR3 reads TGTGCCAGCGGCCGTCACGAGCAGTACTTC. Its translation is CASGRHEQYF.